What follows describes a single TCR beta chain. Its antigen remains unidentified. No base-level quality is on record; no much larger clone is a single base apart. Participants in the prospective study were aged roughly 18 to 100 years, lived in 20 to 25 United States geographic areas, and enrolled through a virtual design. To assign participants to cohorts, the prospective study relied on clinical history that participants themselves reported in a screening survey and a study questionnaire. Recovered participants in ImmuneRACE Cohort 3 were defined by two consecutive negative NP/OP PCR tests, clearance by a healthcare professional, or resolution of symptoms. Mobile phlebotomists in the prospective study collected whole blood, serum and a nasopharyngeal or oropharyngeal swab from every participant. Participants in the prospective study had the option to provide additional blood draws and questionnaires over an approximately 2-month period. Before DNA extraction, blood samples from the prospective study were shipped at room temperature or frozen.

This sample stems from a study of blood T cell repertoires in COVID-19 (dated by TCRdb to 2018 to 2021). Broadly, across the study: Samples covering the acute and convalescent phases of COVID-19 were provided by collaborators in the United States, Italy and Spain. The prospective study material was composed of cDNA or gDNA derived from T cells, B-cell-depleted T cells, or PBMCs. The dataset comprised deeply sampled blood TCRbeta repertoires from subjects exposed to, actively infected with, or recovered from COVID-19. The repertoires were released in a freely available public database intended as a resource for research on the immune response to SARS-CoV-2. Samples were obtained from the ongoing ImmuneRACE study (first 160 participants) and from about 1,300 subjects provided by 6 global collaborators. Nearly every sample came with metadata listing a de-identified subject ID, COVID-19 status, age in years and sex. Where available, HLA class I and class II types were obtained from metadata supplied by the sample provider rather than from assay-based typing. Broader findings and caveats from the paper: The amount of clinical and demographic metadata varied by source and participant and was provided uncurated.

V and J are trimmed by 1 base and 4 bases, and the gene matches miss 3 bases of the junction. CDR1 SGHRS and CDR2 YFSETQ were looked up in the germline V gene. From the cysteine up to the phenylalanine, the CDR3 has a length of 14 residues. The CDR3 DNA has 42 bases and is translated from base 1. The immunoSEQ Assay, a bias-controlled multiplex PCR, was used to amplify TCRbeta CDR3 regions from genomic DNA. The study's own analysis went as follows. Nucleated cell counts per sample were estimated from amplification of reference gene primers within the assay. To quantify the absolute abundance of each unique TCRbeta CDR3 rearrangement, sequence reads were collapsed and filtered. Productive Simpson clonality was computed per sample as the square root of Simpson's diversity index over productive rearrangements. TCRdb limited this immuneACCESS table to in-frame rearrangements with V and J called. A share of clones is missing; checked studies link under half to unresolved V genes, and the rest is unexplained. V, J and clone size are taken as reported in that table, and D and trimming were inferred from the DNA itself. The sample contains over 150,000 clones, about four fifths of them found a single time. Roughly 3.4% of the sample comes from the top ten.

The clonotype was recovered from a woman aged 55-70 years who had recovered from COVID-19. Sequenced input: PBMCs or T cells enriched from blood (not recorded which). The chain links TRBV5-1 with TRBJ2-5, and TRBD1 matches 8 of the central bases. The sequenced DNA: TGCGCCAGCAGCTTGCAGGGGGCCCGAGAGACCCAGTACTTC. Translated, it reads CASSLQGARETQYF.